This TCR beta chain was obtained from a study of blood T cell repertoires in COVID-19. Study-wide background: Samples taken during acute and convalescent COVID-19 were collected in the United States, Italy and Spain.

As handled by the study authors: Reference gene primer amplification gave nucleated cell count estimates. TCRdb keeps only in-frame clones here, not all; method: immunoSEQ multiplex PCR. The DNA was the basis for D and trimming; V, J and clone size are from that table. The sample lists roughly 140,000 clones; roughly 90% were seen once. This CDR3 comprises 16 residues. The germline V gene encodes CDR1 KGHDR and CDR2 SFDVKD. V lost 3 bases and J lost 1; bases outside the gene matches: 2. This TCR was recovered from a middle-aged man with active or convalescent COVID-19. The genes are TRBV24-1 and TRBJ1-5; 10 nucleotides align to TRBD1. Sequencing was carried out using peripheral blood. The CDR3 loop is CATSDGDRGSNQPQHF. The CDR3 nucleotides are TGTGCCACCAGTGATGGGGACAGGGGAAGCAATCAGCCCCAGCATTTT.